What follows are 17 T cell receptor beta chains derived from one specimen sequenced in a study of persistence of HIV-infected CD4 T cells. This was the immunoSEQ version 4 assay in survey mode. The data were produced by immunoSEQ multiplex PCR, yet TCRdb's version contains in-frame clones alone and is incomplete. This table has 46,000 or so clones, about four fifths appearing once. Their antigens are not known. Cells were stimulated with CMV-infected fibroblast lysates at about 9.4 ug/mL. Sorted nonresponding memory CD4+ T cells were CD40L-negative, CD69-negative, CD45RO-high. The sequencing here drew on CD4+ T cells sorted from PBMCs after approximately 19-hour stimulation, taken from a patient who received antiretroviral therapy. These receptor sequences come from an adult man with HIV who was CMV-seropositive.

The rearrangement uses TRBV6-2 or TRBV6-3 and TRBJ1-5; D remains unclear. The V gene's germline CDR1 is MNHEY and CDR2 SVGEGT. The CDR3 consists of 14 residues. V lost 4 bases, J lost 3 bases, and 10 bases lay in between. As DNA, the CDR3 is TGTGCCAGCAGTTTCTCGATAGTCAATCAGCCCCAGCATTTT. It translates to CASSFSIVNQPQHF.

The J gene is TRBJ1-2, the V gene TRBV5-6; D gene unclear. Trimming cost V 1 base and J 5 bases, with 15 bases left between them. The CDR3 totals 15 residues. Germline V lookup: CDR1 SGHDT, CDR2 YYEEEE. The CDR3 DNA reads TGTGCCAGCAGCTTGCGGACGGGTGGGCCGTATGGCTACACCTTC. Its translation: CASSLRTGGPYGYTF. Together with reference TRBV5-6 and TRBJ1-2, the CDR3 gives the full variable domain: DAGVTQSPTHLIKTRGQQVTLRCSPKSGHDTVSWYQQALGQGPQFIFQYYEEEERQRGNFPDRFSGHQFPNYSSELNVNALLLGDSALYLCASSLRTGGPYGYTFGSGTRLTVV.

The rearrangement links TRBV7-8 to TRBJ2-1; possible D gene TRBD2, 6 bases. Germline V gene data show CDR1 as SGHVS and CDR2 as FQNEAQ. V was trimmed by 0 bases and J by 8 bases, leaving 20 bases between them. CDR3 size: 17 residues. CDR3 in DNA: TGTGCCAGCAGCTTAGCCCGGGGCGGGATTCCCCGCGATGAGCAGTTCTTC. Residues: CASSLARGGIPRDEQFF. Drawing the rest from reference TRBV7-8 and TRBJ2-1, the complete variable domain is GAGVSQSPRYKVAKRGQDVALRCDPISGHVSLFWYQQALGQGPEFLTYFQNEAQLDKSGLPSDRFFAERPEGSVSTLKIQRTQQEDSAVYLCASSLARGGIPRDEQFFGPGTRLTVL.

There are a few counts of this clone. The CDR3 is CASSLLTGNNSPLHF. In nucleotides, the CDR3 is TGTGCCAGCAGCCTACTAACAGGGAATAATTCACCCCTCCACTTT. The chain couples TRBV3-1 (or the pseudogene TRBV3-2) to TRBJ1-6, with D possibly TRBD1 on 6 matching bases. The CDR3 has 15 amino acids. Looked up from germline, CDR1 is LGHDT and CDR2 is YNNKEL (reference sequence). V dropped 4 bases and J dropped 5 bases, with 12 bases sitting between them.

The gene calls are TRBV6-6 and TRBJ1-6, with D unclear. CDR3 length: 14 amino acids. V dropped 6 bases and J dropped 0 bases, with 6 bases sitting between them. The germline V gene encodes CDR1 MNHNY and CDR2 SVGAGI (reference sequence). CDR3 protein: CASRESSYNSPLHF. DNA of the CDR3: TGTGCCAGCAGGGAGAGCTCCTATAATTCACCCCTCCACTTT.

This clone appeared a few times. This chain joins TRBV29-1 and TRBJ2-5, with a weak D call TRBD2 (6 bases). Trimming stripped 7 bases from V and 4 bases from J, with 19 bases between. From germline, CDR1 is SQVTM and CDR2 ANQGSEA. The CDR3 runs to 14 residues. CDR3 in DNA: TGCAGCGCCGGGAGACCCAGGGAGTCAGAGACCCAGTACTTC. Translated, it gives CSAGRPRESETQYF.

The chain uses TRBV6-1 and TRBJ1-2; 10 nucleotides match TRBD1. Trimming took 0 bases from V and 8 from J; bases not matched to a gene: 6. CDR1 and CDR2 from the germline V gene are MNHNS and SASEGT. CDR3 length: 15 amino acids. The CDR3 DNA reads as TGTGCCAGCAGTGAAGCTCTAGGGACAGGGGAAGGCTACACCTTC. It is translated as CASSEALGTGEGYTF.

The rearrangement joins TRBV4-1 to TRBJ1-4, with D possibly matching TRBD1 (5 bases). CDR3 length: 15 residues. Germline V gives CDR1 MGHRA, CDR2 YSYEKL. V shed 4 bases and J shed 8 bases, with 17 bases lying between them. The CDR3 loop is CASSLDDQRGEKLFF. The CDR3 DNA reads TGCGCCAGCAGCCTTGATGACCAAAGGGGAGAAAAACTGTTTTTT.

This sequence joins TRBV30 and TRBJ1-2, with D unclear. The germline V gene has CDR1 GTSNPN and CDR2 SVGIG (reference sequence). Trimming removed 0 bases at V and 8 bases at J, with 13 bases between. The CDR3 totals 13 residues. The CDR3 DNA follows: TGTGCCTGGAGTGTACTATACGGGGAAGGCTACACCTTC. This translates into CAWSVLYGEGYTF.

This chain joins TRBV6-5 and TRBJ2-7, with D unresolved. Looked up from germline, CDR1 is MNHEY and CDR2 is SVGAGI. V dropped 6 bases and J dropped 0 bases, with 12 bases sitting between them. The CDR3 runs to 14 residues. CDR3 bases: TGTGCCAGCAGGACGGCAGGTTTCTCCTACGAGCAGTACTTC. It codes for CASRTAGFSYEQYF.

The V call is TRBV6-1, the J call TRBJ1-6; D not resolved. The CDR3 spans 15 residues. The V gene lost 2 bases and the J gene lost 10 bases, with 15 bases spanning the gap. From germline, CDR1 is MNHNS and CDR2 SASEGT. The CDR3 protein is CASSETRDRQSPLHF. The CDR3 region has the DNA TGTGCCAGCAGTGAAACTCGGGATCGACAATCACCCCTCCACTTT.

The chain uses TRBV10-3 and TRBJ1-5; D gene unclear. Trimming shortened V by 3 bases and J by 5 bases, and 8 bases separated the two germline ends. Germline CDR1 ENHRY, CDR2 SYGVKD. The CDR3 consists of 13 residues. CDR3 sequence: CAISERTDQPQHF. Written as DNA, the CDR3 is TGTGCCATCAGTGAAAGGACGGATCAGCCCCAGCATTTT.

This clone was recorded a few times. The chain recombines TRBV6-5 with TRBJ1-5, with D maybe TRBD1 (6 bases). The CDR3 is 14 amino acids. Germline V lookup: CDR1 MNHEY, CDR2 SVGAGI. The V end lost 5 bases, the J end lost 1 base, and 9 bases lay between the germline ends. CDR3 nucleotide sequence: TGTGCCAGCAGTAGGAGGGGGAGCAATCAGCCCCAGCATTTT. Translating it yields CASSRRGSNQPQHF.

The chain joins TRBV5-4 to TRBJ1-2, with 8 bases lining up with TRBD1. CDR3 length equals 15 residues. J gave up 2 bases and V 1 base, and 4 bases lay outside the gene matches. CDR1 and CDR2 (germline): SGHNT, YYREEE (reference sequence). In DNA, the CDR3 is TGTGCCAGCAGCTTGAGGGCAGGGGGCAACTATGGCTACACCTTC. Amino acids: CASSLRAGGNYGYTF.

V and J are TRBV7-9 and TRBJ2-2; D ambiguous. The CDR3 has 10 residues. In germline, CDR1 is SEHNR, CDR2 FQNEAQ (reference sequence). V dropped 1 base and J dropped 9 bases, with 0 bases sitting between them. CDR3 amino acids: CASSLGELFF. The DNA for the CDR3 is TGTGCCAGCAGCTTAGGGGAGCTGTTTTTT.

V gene TRBV30 combines with J gene TRBJ1-2, with 7 nucleotides matching TRBD1. Trimming cost V 5 bases and J 7 bases; bases outside gene matches: 10. The germline V gene has CDR1 GTSNPN and CDR2 SVGIG (reference sequence). This CDR3 is 13 amino acids long. Here the CDR3 DNA reads TGTGCCTGGCGTTTAACAGGGGTAGGTGGCTACACCTTC. Translating it yields CAWRLTGVGGYTF. Full variable domain (rest looked up from reference TRBV30 and TRBJ1-2): SQTIHQWPATLVQPVGSPLSLECTVEGTSNPNLYWYRQAAGRGLQLLFYSVGIGQISSEVPQNLSASRPQDRQFILSSKKLLLSDSGFYLCAWRLTGVGGYTFGSGTRLTVV.

The CDR3 loop reads CALPLGLSGNTIYF. The CDR3 region has the DNA TGTGCCCTCCCCTTGGGGTTAAGTGGAAACACCATATATTTT. The chain recombines TRBV5-3 with TRBJ1-3, with D uncertain. TRBV5-3 is given ORF status, its function remaining uncertain. CDR3 length equals 14 residues. Trimming cost V 10 bases and J 3 bases, with 17 bases left between them.